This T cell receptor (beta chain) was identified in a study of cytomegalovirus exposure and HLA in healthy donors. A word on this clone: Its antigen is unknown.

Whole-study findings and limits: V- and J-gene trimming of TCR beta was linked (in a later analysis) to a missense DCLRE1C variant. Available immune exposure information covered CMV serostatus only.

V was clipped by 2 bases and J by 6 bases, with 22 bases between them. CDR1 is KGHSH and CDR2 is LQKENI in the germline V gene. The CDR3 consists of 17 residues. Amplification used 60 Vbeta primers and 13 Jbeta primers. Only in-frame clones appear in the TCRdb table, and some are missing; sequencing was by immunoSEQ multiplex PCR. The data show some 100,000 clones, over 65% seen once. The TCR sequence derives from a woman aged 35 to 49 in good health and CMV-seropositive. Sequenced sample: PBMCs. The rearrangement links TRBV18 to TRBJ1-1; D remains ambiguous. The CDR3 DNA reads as TGTGCCAGCTCACCAAGTCTAGGGTCAGATCAGCGGCCTGAAGCTTTCTTT. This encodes CASSPSLGSDQRPEAFF.